These T cell receptor beta chains were read from a single sample in a study of blood T cell repertoires in COVID-19. Generated by immunoSEQ multiplex PCR, the TCRdb table keeps only in-frame clones and is missing some. The table has 80,000 or so clones, 86% seen once. Material for sequencing was peripheral blood. Every receptor here comes from a human donor in a cohort sampled during active COVID-19. CDR3s include the opening cysteine and the closing phenylalanine or tryptophan. A D gene is named only where the DNA matches it firmly. Clone size, where shown, is once, few, many, or a class for clones that have expanded.

TRBJ1-1,NA,TRBD1,TRBV6-5,TGTGCCAGCAGCTATGGGACAGGGAACACTGAAGCTTTCTTT,CASSYGTGNTEAFF
TRBJ2-7,NA,TRBD1,TRBV6-5,TGTGCCAGCAGTTACTCGCTTGGGACAGACGAGCAGTACTTC,CASSYSLGTDEQYF
TRBJ1-1,NA,NA,TRBV10-3,TGTGCCATCACAGGAACCCAGAACACTGAAGCTTTCTTT,CAITGTQNTEAFF
TRBJ1-2,NA,NA,TRBV4-2,TGTGCCAGCAGCCAAGACGGGGGGGGACTACGATTTTATGGCTACACCTTC,CASSQDGGGLRFYGYTF
TRBJ2-7,NA,TRBD2,TRBV10-2,TGCGCCAGCACAACTTGGACTAGCGGGAGGACGAGCGAGCAGTACTTC,CASTTWTSGRTSEQYF
TRBJ2-7,NA,NA,TRBV6-1,TGTGCCAGCAGTGCGAAGCCAGGGGCGGGAGTGGTATACGAGCAGTACTTC,CASSAKPGAGVVYEQYF
TRBJ2-1,NA,TRBD2,TRBV24-1,TGTGCCACCAGTGATGCCCCCGGGACTAGAAGTCATGAGCAGTTCTTC,CATSDAPGTRSHEQFF
TRBJ1-2,NA,TRBD1,TRBV30,TGTGCCTGGAGTGGAGGGACAGGGCGGTTGGGTGGCTACACCTTC,CAWSGGTGRLGGYTF
TRBJ1-1,NA,TRBD1,TRBV10-3,TGTGCCATCAGGTCCCCAGGGGGCACTGAAGCTTTCTTT,CAIRSPGGTEAFF
TRBJ2-1,once,TRBD2,TRBV7-9,TGTGCCAGCAGCTTAGTTCGGGGGGAATACAATGAGCAGTTCTTC,CASSLVRGEYNEQFF
TRBJ1-1,few,TRBD1,TRBV5-4,TGTGCCAGCAGCTTCTACGACAGGGGGAACACTGAAGCTTTCTTT,CASSFYDRGNTEAFF
TRBJ2-5,NA,NA,TRBV19,TGTGCCAGTAGTATAGATTATAAGACCCAGTACTTC,CASSIDYKTQYF
TRBJ2-1,NA,TRBD2,TRBV18,TGTGCCAGCTCACTACAGACTAGCGGTTACAATGAGCAGTTCTTC,CASSLQTSGYNEQFF
TRBJ1-5,NA,NA,TRBV28,TGTGCCAGCAGTTCTTATTTAAGGCCCGGCCGGGGAGGAAATCAGCCCCAGCATTTT,CASSSYLRPGRGGNQPQHF
TRBJ2-7,once,NA,TRBV3-1/TRBV3-2,TGTGCCAGCAGCCTGCACCCTCGGGACGAGCAGTACTTC,CASSLHPRDEQYF
TRBJ1-1,NA,TRBD1,TRBV18,TGTGCCAGCTCACCGCAGACAGGGTCTCTCAGGGTGAACACTGAAGCTTTCTTT,CASSPQTGSLRVNTEAFF
TRBJ2-7,NA,NA,TRBV11-3,TGTGCCAGCAGCCGCTTACCCGGTGGTGGGCAGTACTTC,CASSRLPGGGQYF
TRBJ1-4,NA,NA,TRBV7-2,TGTGCCAGCAGCTTAGGGGGGACTGGTAATGAAAAACTGTTTTTT,CASSLGGTGNEKLFF
TRBJ2-7,NA,NA,TRBV5-1,TGCGCCAGCAGCTCAAGGACAACCTCCTACGAGCAGTACTTC,CASSSRTTSYEQYF
TRBJ1-3,few,NA,TRBV30,TGTGCCTGGGGTAACGGACTCTCTGGAAACACCATATATTTT,CAWGNGLSGNTIYF
TRBJ2-5,NA,TRBD1,TRBV28,TGTGCCAGCAGCCCGGGACAGGGTTGGGAGACCCAGTACTTC,CASSPGQGWETQYF
TRBJ1-1,once,NA,TRBV7-2,TGTGCCAGCAGCTTAGAATCGGTCCAAGCTTTCTTT,CASSLESVQAFF
TRBJ2-7,NA,NA,TRBV5-1,TGCGCCAGCAGACAGGGATTTACAACCTACGAGCAGTACTTC,CASRQGFTTYEQYF
TRBJ2-7,few,NA,TRBV6-1,TGTGCCAGCAGTGAAACTAGAGACGAGCAGTACTTC,CASSETRDEQYF
TRBJ2-5,NA,NA,TRBV9,TGTGCCAGCAGCTCCCCTCCTCTGGAGACCCAGTACTTC,CASSSPPLETQYF
TRBJ1-2,NA,TRBD1,TRBV19,TGTGCCAGTAGTCTGTTTGGACAGGGCAACTATGGCTACACCTTC,CASSLFGQGNYGYTF
TRBJ2-2,NA,NA,TRBV11-3,TGTGCCAGCAGCTTAGCCGGGACAACGAACACCGGGGAGCTGTTTTTT,CASSLAGTTNTGELFF
TRBJ2-7,NA,NA,TRBV3-1/TRBV3-2,TGTGCCAGCAGCGATACTAGCAACTCCTACGAGCAGTACTTC,CASSDTSNSYEQYF
TRBJ2-5,few,NA,TRBV7-2,TGTGCCAGCAGCTTTAACCAGGGAGGAGAGACCCAGTACTTC,CASSFNQGGETQYF
TRBJ2-1,NA,NA,TRBV7-9,TGTGCCAGCAGCTTAGATGGCACCAATGAGCAGTTCTTC,CASSLDGTNEQFF
TRBJ2-2,few,NA,TRBV24-1,TGTGCCACCAGTGATTCGGTCACGAACACCGGGGAGCTGTTTTTT,CATSDSVTNTGELFF
TRBJ2-2,NA,TRBD1,TRBV7-3,TGTGCCAGCAGCTTACCGGACAGGGTTGGGACCGGGGAGCTGTTTTTT,CASSLPDRVGTGELFF
TRBJ2-1,few,NA,TRBV30,TGTGCCTGGAGTACTACAGGATACAATGAGCAGTTCTTC,CAWSTTGYNEQFF
TRBJ2-3,few,TRBD2,TRBV27,TGTGCCAGCAGTTTGAGTGGCGGGAGGACCGGCACAGATACGCAGTATTTT,CASSLSGGRTGTDTQYF
TRBJ1-6,NA,NA,TRBV27,TGTGCCAGCACCCTAAATCAGGGTATCAGTTCACCCCTCCACTTT,CASTLNQGISSPLHF
TRBJ1-1,NA,NA,TRBV4-1,TGCGCCAGCAGCCGAACAGGGAACACTGAAGCTTTCTTT,CASSRTGNTEAFF
TRBJ1-1,NA,TRBD1,TRBV7-2,TGTGCCAGCAGCTTAGAGAGGACCGCAGGGGGCACTGAAGCTTTCTTT,CASSLERTAGGTEAFF
TRBJ2-7,NA,TRBD2,TRBV2,TGTGCCAGCAGACTAGCGGGTACCTACGAGCAGTACTTC,CASRLAGTYEQYF
TRBJ2-1,once,TRBD2,TRBV5-1,TGCGCCAGCAGCTCGGGACTAGCGGGAGAAGGGGAGCAGTTCTTC,CASSSGLAGEGEQFF
TRBJ2-1,NA,NA,TRBV20-1,TGCAGTGCTAGTATAGCGGACTACAATGAGCAGTTCTTC,CSASIADYNEQFF
TRBJ2-5,once,TRBD2,TRBV5-8,TGTGCCAGCAGCTTGGGACTAGCGGGAGTCTCCGAGACCCAGTACTTC,CASSLGLAGVSETQYF
TRBJ1-3,NA,NA,TRBV18,TGTGCCAGCTCACTTAACGGGTACTCTGGAAACACCATATATTTT,CASSLNGYSGNTIYF
TRBJ2-1,NA,TRBD1,TRBV11-3,TGTGCCAGCAGTTTTCCGGGACAGGCGTACAATGAGCAGTTCTTC,CASSFPGQAYNEQFF
TRBJ2-3,NA,TRBD2,TRBV28,TGTGCCAGCACTTTAAGCGGGGCTCCAACGCAGTATTTT,CASTLSGAPTQYF
TRBJ1-1,few,NA,TRBV5-1,TGCGCCAGCAGCTTGGTCCAGGCGAACACTGAAGCTTTCTTT,CASSLVQANTEAFF
TRBJ2-5,NA,NA,TRBV5-1,TGCGCCAGCAGCCGGGATCAGGAGACCCAGTACTTC,CASSRDQETQYF
TRBJ2-3,NA,NA,TRBV7-9,TGTGCCAGCAGCCGACGTAGCGACGGCACAGATACGCAGTATTTT,CASSRRSDGTDTQYF
TRBJ1-4,NA,NA,TRBV28,TGTGCCAGCAGTTGGGGAGGAGCTGAAAAACTGTTTTTT,CASSWGGAEKLFF
TRBJ2-2,NA,TRBD1,TRBV11-3,TGTGCCAGCAGCTCGGACAGGGGGCGGAACACCGGGGAGCTGTTTTTT,CASSSDRGRNTGELFF